This T cell receptor (beta chain) was sequenced for a study of blood T cell repertoires in COVID-19. As originally analysed: Amplified reference gene primers provided the basis for estimating nucleated cell counts. Sequencing used immunoSEQ multiplex PCR; TCRdb keeps in-frame clones, though not all of them. Clone size and V and J calls were adopted from that table, with D and trimming inferred from the DNA. This sample yields 200,000 or so clones, of which 86% are seen a single time; around 2.2% belongs to the top ten. CDR1 and CDR2 (germline): LNHDA, SQIVND (reference sequence). Trimming took 5 bases from V and 4 from J; bases not matched to a gene: 4. This CDR3 contains 14 residues. This clone showed up just once.

The V gene is TRBV19, the J gene TRBJ2-3; 9 bases agree with TRBD1. Sequencing used peripheral blood. The sequence came from a woman aged 50 to 60 with acute or convalescent COVID-19. This chain's CDR3 is CASSSRDRADTQYF. CDR3 bases: TGTGCCAGTAGTTCCCGGGACAGGGCAGATACGCAGTATTTT.